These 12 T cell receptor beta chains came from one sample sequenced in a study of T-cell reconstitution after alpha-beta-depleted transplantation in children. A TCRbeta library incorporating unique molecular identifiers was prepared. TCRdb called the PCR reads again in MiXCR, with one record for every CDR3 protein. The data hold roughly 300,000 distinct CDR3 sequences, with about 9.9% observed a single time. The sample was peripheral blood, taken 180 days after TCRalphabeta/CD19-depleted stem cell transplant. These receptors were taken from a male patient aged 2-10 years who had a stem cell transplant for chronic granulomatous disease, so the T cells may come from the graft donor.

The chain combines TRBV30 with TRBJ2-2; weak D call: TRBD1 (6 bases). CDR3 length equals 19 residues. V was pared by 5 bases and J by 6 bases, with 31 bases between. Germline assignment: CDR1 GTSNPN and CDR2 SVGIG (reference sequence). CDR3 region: CAWHQLHQQGVYGAGELFF. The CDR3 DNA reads TGTGCCTGGCACCAGCTACATCAACAGGGTGTTTATGGGGCCGGGGAGCTGTTTTTT.

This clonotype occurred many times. The CDR3 region is CSAYYSNQPQHF. CDR3 DNA: TGCAGTGCTTACTATAGCAATCAGCCCCAGCATTTT. This rearrangement joins TRBV20-1 to TRBJ1-5; no definite D call. CDR3 length equals 12 residues. The germline V gene encodes CDR1 DFQATT and CDR2 SNEGSKA (reference sequence). The V and J ends lost 5 bases and 0 bases respectively, with 5 bases between them.

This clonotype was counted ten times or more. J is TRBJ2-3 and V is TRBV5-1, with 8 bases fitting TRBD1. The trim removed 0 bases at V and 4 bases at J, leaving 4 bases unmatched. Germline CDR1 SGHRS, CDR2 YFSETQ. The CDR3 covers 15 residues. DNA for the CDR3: TGCGCCAGCAGCTTGGCAGGGACAGGCTCAGATACGCAGTATTTT. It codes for CASSLAGTGSDTQYF.

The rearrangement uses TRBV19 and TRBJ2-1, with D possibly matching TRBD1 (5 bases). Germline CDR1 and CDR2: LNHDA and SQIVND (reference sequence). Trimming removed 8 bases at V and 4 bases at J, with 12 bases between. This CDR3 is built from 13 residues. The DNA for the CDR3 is TGTGCCAGTTCCGCGACAGTATACAATGAGCAGTTCTTC. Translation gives CASSATVYNEQFF. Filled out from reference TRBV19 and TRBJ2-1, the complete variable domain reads DGGITQSPKYLFRKEGQNVTLSCEQNLNHDAMYWYRQDPGQGLRLIYYSQIVNDFQKGDIAEGYSVSREKKESFPLTVTSAQKNPTAFYLCASSATVYNEQFFGPGTRLTVL.

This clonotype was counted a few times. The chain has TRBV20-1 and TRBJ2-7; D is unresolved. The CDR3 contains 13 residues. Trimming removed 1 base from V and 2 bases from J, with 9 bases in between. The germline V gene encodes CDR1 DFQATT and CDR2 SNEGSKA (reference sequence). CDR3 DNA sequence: TGCAGTGCTAGAGGGCCGGATCCCTACGAGCAGTACTTC. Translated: CSARGPDPYEQYF.

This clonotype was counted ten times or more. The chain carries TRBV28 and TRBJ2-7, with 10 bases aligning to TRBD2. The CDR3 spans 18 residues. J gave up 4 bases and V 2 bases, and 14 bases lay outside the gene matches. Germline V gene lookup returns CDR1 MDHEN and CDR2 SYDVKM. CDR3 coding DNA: TGTGCCAGCAGTTTAAAAAGGGGCCTAAAGCGGGAGGGGTACGAGCAGTACTTC. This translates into CASSLKRGLKREGYEQYF.

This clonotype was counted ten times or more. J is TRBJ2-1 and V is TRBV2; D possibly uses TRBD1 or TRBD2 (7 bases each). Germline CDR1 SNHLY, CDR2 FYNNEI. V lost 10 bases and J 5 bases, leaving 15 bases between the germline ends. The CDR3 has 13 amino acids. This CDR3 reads CATLRGGNNEQFF. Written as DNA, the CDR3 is TGTGCCACCCTCAGGGGGGGCAACAATGAGCAGTTCTTC. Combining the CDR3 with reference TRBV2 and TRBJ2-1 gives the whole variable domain EPEVTQTPSHQVTQMGQEVILRCVPISNHLYFYWYRQILGQKVEFLVSFYNNEISEKSEIFDDQFSVERPDGSNFTLKIRSTKLEDSAMYFCATLRGGNNEQFFGPGTRLTVL.

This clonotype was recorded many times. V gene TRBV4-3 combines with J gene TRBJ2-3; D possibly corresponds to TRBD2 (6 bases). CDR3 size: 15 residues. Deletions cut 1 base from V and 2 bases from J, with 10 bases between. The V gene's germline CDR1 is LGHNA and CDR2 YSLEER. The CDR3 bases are TGCGCCAGCAGCCAAGGGCGGGGCTCCACAGATACGCAGTATTTT. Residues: CASSQGRGSTDTQYF.

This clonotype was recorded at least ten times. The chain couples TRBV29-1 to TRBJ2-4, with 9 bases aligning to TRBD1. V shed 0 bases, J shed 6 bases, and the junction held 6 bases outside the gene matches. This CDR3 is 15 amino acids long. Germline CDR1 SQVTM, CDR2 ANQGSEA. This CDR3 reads CSVEDRQGVGNIQYF. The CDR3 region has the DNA TGCAGCGTTGAAGACCGACAGGGGGTCGGAAACATTCAGTACTTC.

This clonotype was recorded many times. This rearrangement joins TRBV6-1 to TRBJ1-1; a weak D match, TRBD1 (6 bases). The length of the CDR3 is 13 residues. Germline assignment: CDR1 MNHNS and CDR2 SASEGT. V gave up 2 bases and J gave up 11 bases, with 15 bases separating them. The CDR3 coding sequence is TGTGCCAGCAGTGAATTCGTGGGGGCCGTGGCTTTCTTT. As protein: CASSEFVGAVAFF.

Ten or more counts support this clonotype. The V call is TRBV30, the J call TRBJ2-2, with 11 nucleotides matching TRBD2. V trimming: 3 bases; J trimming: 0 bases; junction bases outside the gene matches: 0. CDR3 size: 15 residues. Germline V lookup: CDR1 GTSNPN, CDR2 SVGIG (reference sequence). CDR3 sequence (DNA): TGTGCCTGGAGGGGACTAGCGGCGAACACCGGGGAGCTGTTTTTT. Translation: CAWRGLAANTGELFF.

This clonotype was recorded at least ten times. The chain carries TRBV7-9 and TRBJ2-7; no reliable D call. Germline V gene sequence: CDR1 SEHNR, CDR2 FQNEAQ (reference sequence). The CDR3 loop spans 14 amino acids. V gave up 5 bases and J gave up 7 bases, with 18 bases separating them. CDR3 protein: CASSHLTAVGEQYF. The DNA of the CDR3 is TGTGCCAGCAGCCATCTAACCGCGGTGGGGGAGCAGTACTTC.